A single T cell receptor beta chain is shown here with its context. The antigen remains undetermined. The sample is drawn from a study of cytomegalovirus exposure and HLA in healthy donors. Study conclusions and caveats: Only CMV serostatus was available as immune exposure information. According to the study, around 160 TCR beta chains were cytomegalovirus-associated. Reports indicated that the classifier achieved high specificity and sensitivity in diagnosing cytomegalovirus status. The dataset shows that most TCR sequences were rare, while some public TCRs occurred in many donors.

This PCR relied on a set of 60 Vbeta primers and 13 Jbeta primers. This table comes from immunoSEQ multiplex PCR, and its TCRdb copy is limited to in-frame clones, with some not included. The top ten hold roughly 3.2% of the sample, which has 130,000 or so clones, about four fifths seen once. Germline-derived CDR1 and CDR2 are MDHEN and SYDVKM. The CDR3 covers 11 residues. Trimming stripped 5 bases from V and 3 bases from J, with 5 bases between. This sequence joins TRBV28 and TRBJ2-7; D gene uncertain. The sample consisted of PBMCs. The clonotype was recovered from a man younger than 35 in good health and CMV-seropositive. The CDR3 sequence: CASSRDYEQYF. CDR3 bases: TGTGCCAGCAGTAGAGACTACGAGCAGTACTTC.